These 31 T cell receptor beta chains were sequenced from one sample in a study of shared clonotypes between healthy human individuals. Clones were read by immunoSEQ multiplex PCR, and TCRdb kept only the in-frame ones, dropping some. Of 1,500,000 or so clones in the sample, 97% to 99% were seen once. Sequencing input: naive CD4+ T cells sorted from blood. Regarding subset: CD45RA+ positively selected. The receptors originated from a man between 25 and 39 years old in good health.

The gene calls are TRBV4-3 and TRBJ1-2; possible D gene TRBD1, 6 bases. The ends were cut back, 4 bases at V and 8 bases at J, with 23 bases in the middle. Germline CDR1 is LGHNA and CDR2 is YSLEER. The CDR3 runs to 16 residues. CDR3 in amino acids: CASSPDPGGRLDGYTF. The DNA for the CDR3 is TGCGCCAGCAGCCCCGACCCGGGGGGGCGTTTGGACGGCTACACCTTC.

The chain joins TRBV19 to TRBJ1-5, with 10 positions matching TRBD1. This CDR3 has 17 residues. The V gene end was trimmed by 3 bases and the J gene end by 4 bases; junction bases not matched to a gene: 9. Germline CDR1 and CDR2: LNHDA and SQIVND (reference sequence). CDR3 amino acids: CASSILTGGYSNQPQHF. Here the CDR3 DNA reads TGTGCCAGTAGTATCCTGACAGGGGGCTATTCAAATCAGCCCCAGCATTTT.

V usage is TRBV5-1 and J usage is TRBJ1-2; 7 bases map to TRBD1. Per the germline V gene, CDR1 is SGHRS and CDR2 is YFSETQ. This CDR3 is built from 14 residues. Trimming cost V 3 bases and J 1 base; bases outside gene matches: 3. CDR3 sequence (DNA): TGCGCCAGCAGCTCGGGGACAGATAACTATGGCTACACCTTC. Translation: CASSSGTDNYGYTF.

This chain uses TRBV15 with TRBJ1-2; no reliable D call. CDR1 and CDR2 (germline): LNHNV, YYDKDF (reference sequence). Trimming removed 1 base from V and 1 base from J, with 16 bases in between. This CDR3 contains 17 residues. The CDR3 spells CATSRVSRQSFNYGYTF. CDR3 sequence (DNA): TGTGCCACCAGCAGAGTGTCGCGGCAGTCGTTTAACTATGGCTACACCTTC.

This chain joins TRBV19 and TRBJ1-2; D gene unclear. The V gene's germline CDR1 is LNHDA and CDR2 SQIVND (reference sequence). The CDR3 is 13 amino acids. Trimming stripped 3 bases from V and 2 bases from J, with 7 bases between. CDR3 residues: CASSMSGNYGYTF. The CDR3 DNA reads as TGTGCCAGTAGTATGAGCGGGAACTATGGCTACACCTTC.

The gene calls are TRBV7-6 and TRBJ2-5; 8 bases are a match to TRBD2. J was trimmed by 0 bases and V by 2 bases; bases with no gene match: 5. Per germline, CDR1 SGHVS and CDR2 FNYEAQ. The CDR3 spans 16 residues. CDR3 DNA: TGTGCCAGCAGCTTAAGGCTAGCGGGTGACCAAGAGACCCAGTACTTC. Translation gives CASSLRLAGDQETQYF.

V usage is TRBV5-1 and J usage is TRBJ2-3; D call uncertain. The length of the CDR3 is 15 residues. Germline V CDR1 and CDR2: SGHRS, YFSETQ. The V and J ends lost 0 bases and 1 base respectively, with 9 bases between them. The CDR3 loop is CASSLDGIGTDTQYF. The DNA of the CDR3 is TGCGCCAGCAGCTTGGACGGAATCGGCACAGATACGCAGTATTTT.

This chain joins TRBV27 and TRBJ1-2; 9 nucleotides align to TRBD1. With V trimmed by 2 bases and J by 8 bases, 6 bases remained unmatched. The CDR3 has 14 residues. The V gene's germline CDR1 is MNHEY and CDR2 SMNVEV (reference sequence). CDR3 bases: TGTGCCAGCAGTTTAAACAGGGGGCTAAACGGCTACACCTTC. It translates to CASSLNRGLNGYTF.

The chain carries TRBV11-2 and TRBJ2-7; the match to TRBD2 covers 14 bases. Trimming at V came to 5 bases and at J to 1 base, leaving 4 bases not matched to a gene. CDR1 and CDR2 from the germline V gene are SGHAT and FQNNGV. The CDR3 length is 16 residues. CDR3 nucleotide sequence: TGTGCCAGCAGCCGCGGACTAGCGGGAGGATCCTACGAGCAGTACTTC. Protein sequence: CASSRGLAGGSYEQYF.

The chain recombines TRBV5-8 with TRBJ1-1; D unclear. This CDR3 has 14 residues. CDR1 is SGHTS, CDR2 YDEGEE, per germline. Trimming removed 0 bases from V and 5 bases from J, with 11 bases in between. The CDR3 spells CASSLAPASTEAFF. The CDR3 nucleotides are TGTGCCAGCAGCTTGGCCCCGGCCTCTACTGAAGCTTTCTTT.

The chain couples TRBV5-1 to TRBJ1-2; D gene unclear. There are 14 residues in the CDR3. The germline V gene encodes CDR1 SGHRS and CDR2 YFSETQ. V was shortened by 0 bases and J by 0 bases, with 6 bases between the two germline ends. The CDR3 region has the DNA TGCGCCAGCAGCTTGGCTAGACCTAACTATGGCTACACCTTC. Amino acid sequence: CASSLARPNYGYTF. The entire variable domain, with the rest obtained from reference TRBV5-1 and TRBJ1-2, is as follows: KAGVTQTPRYLIKTRGQQVTLSCSPISGHRSVSWYQQTPGQGLQFLFEYFSETQRNKGNFPGRFSGRQFSNSRSEMNVSTLELGDSALYLCASSLARPNYGYTFGSGTRLTVV.

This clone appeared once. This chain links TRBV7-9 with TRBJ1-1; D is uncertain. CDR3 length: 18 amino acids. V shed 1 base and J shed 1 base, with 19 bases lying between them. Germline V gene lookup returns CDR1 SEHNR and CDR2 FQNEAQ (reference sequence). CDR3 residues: CASSLDNMRRSGNTEAFF. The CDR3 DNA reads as TGTGCCAGCAGCTTAGATAATATGAGGCGTTCCGGGAACACTGAAGCTTTCTTT.

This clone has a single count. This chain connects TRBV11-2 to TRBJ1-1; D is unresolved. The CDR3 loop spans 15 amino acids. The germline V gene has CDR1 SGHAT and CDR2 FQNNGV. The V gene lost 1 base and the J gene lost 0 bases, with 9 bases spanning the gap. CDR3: CASSLGVDLNTEAFF. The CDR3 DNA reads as TGTGCCAGCAGCTTAGGGGTCGATCTGAACACTGAAGCTTTCTTT.

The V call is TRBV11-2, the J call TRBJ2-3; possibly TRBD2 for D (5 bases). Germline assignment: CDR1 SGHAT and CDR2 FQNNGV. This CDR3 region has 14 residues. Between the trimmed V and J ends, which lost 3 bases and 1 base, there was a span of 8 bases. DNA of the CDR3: TGTGCCAGCAGCTTGTCCGGGGGCACAGATACGCAGTATTTT. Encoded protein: CASSLSGGTDTQYF.

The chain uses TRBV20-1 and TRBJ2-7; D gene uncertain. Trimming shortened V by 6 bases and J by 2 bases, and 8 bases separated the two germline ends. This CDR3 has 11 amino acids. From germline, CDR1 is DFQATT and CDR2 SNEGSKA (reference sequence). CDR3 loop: CSAEVTYEQYF. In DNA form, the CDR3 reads TGCAGTGCCGAAGTCACCTACGAGCAGTACTTC.

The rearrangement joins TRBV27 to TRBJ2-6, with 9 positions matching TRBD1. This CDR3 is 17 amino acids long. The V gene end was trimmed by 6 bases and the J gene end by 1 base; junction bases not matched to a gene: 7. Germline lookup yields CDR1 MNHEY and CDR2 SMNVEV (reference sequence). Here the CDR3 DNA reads TGTGCCAGCAGAAGACAGGGGGGGAGATCTGGGGCCAACGTCCTGACTTTC. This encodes CASRRQGGRSGANVLTF. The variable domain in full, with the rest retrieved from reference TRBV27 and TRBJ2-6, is EAQVTQNPRYLITVTGKKLTVTCSQNMNHEYMSWYRQDPGLGLRQIYYSMNVEVTDKGDVPEGYKVSRKEKRNFPLILESPSPNQTSLYFCASRRQGGRSGANVLTFGAGSRLTVL.

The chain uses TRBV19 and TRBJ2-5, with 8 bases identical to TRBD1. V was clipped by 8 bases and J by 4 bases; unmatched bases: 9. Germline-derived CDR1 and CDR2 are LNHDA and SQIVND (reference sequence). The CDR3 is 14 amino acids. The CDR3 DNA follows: TGTGCCAGTTCCAGTTTAGACAGGGGAGAGACCCAGTACTTC. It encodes CASSSLDRGETQYF.

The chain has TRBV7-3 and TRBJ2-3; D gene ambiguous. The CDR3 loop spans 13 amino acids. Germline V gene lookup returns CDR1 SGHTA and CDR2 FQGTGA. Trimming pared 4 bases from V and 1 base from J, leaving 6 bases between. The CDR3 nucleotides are TGTGCCAGCAGCTCCCCAGGCACAGATACGCAGTATTTT. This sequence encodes CASSSPGTDTQYF.

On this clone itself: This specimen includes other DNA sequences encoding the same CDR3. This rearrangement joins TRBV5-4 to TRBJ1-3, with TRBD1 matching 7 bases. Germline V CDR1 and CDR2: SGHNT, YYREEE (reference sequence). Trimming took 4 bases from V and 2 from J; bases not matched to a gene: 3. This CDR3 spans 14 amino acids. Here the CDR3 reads CASSLTGTGNTIYF. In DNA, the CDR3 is TGTGCCAGCAGCCTGACAGGGACTGGAAACACCATATATTTT. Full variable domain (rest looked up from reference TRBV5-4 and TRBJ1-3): ETGVTQSPTHLIKTRGQQVTLRCSSQSGHNTVSWYQQALGQGPQFIFQYYREEENGRGNFPPRFSGLQFPNYSSELNVNALELDDSALYLCASSLTGTGNTIYFGEGSWLTVV.

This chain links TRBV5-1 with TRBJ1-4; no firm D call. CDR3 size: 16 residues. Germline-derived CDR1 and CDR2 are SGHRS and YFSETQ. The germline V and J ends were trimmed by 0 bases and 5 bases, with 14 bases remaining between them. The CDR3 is CASSLAITTENEKLFF. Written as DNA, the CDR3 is TGCGCCAGCAGCTTGGCCATAACCACGGAGAATGAAAAACTGTTTTTT.

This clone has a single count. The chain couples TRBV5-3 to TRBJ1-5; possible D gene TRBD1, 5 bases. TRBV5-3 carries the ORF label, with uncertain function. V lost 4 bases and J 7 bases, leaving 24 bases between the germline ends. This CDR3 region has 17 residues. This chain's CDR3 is CARSRGMSRPGLQPQHF. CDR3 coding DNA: TGTGCCAGAAGCCGGGGCATGAGCAGGCCAGGTTTGCAGCCCCAGCATTTT.

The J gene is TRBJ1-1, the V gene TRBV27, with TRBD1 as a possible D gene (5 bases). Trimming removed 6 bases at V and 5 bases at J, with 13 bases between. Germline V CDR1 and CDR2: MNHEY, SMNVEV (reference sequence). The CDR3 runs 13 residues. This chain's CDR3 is CASSPWGRTEAFF. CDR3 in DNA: TGTGCCAGCAGCCCATGGGGGAGGACTGAAGCTTTCTTT.

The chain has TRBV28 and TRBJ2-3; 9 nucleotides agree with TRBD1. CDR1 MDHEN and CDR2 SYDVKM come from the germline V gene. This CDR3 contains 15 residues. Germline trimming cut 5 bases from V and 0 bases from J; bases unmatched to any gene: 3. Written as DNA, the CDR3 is TGTGCCAGCAGTATTGGGACAGGGAGCACAGATACGCAGTATTTT. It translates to CASSIGTGSTDTQYF.

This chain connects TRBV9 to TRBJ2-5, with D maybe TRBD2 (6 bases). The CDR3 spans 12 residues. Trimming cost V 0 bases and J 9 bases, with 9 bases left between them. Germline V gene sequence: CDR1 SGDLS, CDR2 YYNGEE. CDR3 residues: CASSVGWGAQYF. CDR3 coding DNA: TGTGCCAGCAGCGTAGGATGGGGGGCCCAGTACTTC.

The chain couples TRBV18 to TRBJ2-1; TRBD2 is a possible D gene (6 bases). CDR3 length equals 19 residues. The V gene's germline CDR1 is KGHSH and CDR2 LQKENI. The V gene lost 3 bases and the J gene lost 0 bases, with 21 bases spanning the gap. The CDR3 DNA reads TGTGCCAGCTCACCCAACCGCGCGGGGAGTCGAATCTCCTACAATGAGCAGTTCTTC. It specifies CASSPNRAGSRISYNEQFF.

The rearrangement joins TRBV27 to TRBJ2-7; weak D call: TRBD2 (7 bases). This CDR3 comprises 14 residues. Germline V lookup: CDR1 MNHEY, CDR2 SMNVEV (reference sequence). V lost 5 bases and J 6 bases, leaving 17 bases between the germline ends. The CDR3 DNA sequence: TGTGCCAGCAGTCCCGGGGGGCCCCCGGTCGAGCAGTACTTC. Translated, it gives CASSPGGPPVEQYF.

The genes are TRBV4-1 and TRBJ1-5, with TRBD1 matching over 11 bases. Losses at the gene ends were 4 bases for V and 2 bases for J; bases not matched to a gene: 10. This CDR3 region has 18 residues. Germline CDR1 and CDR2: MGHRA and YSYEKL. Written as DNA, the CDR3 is TGCGCCAGCAGCCCCATAGAAGGACAGGGGGCAGGCAATCAGCCCCAGCATTTT. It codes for CASSPIEGQGAGNQPQHF.

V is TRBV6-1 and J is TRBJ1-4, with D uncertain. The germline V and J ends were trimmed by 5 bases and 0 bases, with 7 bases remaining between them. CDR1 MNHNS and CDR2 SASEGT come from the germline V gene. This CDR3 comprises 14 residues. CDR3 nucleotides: TGTGCCAGCAGTTTCAGGTCAACTAATGAAAAACTGTTTTTT. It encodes CASSFRSTNEKLFF.

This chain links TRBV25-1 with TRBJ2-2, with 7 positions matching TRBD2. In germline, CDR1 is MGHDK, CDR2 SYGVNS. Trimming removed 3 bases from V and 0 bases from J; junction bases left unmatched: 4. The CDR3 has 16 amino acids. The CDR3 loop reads CASSDVAGANTGELFF. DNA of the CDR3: TGTGCCAGCAGTGATGTGGCGGGAGCGAACACCGGGGAGCTGTTTTTT.

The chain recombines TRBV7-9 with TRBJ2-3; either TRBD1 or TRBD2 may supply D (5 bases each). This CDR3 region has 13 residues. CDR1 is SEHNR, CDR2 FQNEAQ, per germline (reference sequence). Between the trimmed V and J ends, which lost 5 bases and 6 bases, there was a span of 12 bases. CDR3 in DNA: TGTGCCAGCAGCCCCGCCGGGGCGGATACGCAGTATTTT. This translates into CASSPAGADTQYF.

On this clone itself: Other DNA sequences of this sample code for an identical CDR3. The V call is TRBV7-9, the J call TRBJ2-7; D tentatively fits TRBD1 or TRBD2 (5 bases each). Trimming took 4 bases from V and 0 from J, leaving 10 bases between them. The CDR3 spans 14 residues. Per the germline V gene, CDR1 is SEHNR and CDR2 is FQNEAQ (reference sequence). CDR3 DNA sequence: TGTGCCAGCAGCTACGGGACGATCTCCTACGAGCAGTACTTC. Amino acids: CASSYGTISYEQYF. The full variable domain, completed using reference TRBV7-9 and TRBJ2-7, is DTGVSQNPRHKITKRGQNVTFRCDPISEHNRLYWYRQTLGQGPEFLTYFQNEAQLEKSRLLSDRFSAERPKGSFSTLEIQRTEQGDSAMYLCASSYGTISYEQYFGPGTRLTVT.